Reported below is one T cell receptor beta chain. The antigen it binds to is not known. Base qualities are not provided; no much larger clone lies one nucleotide away. TCRbeta CDR3 regions were amplified from genomic DNA using the immunoSEQ Assay, a bias-controlled multiplex PCR. Regarding the original processing steps: Nucleated cell counts per sample were estimated from amplification of reference gene primers within the assay. To quantify the absolute abundance of each unique TCRbeta CDR3 rearrangement, sequence reads were collapsed and filtered. For each sample, productive Simpson clonality was calculated by taking the square root of Simpson's diversity index across productive rearrangements. This is the immuneACCESS table as TCRdb keeps it, with only in-frame sequences that have V and J called. A part of the clones is gone; compared with another copy, unresolved V genes explain less than half, and the rest is unexplained. V and J calls and clone size are copied from that table; D and trimming were computed from the DNA. The sample table shows about 110,000 clones, and approximately 70% are seen once. Together, the top ten hold 1.5% to 2% of the sample.

Counted from cysteine to phenylalanine, this CDR3 has 18 amino acids. The DNA shown is the 54-base CDR3, in frame from base 1. The V end gives up 1 base and the J end 9 bases, leaving 17 bases in the junction not matched to a gene. CDR1 and CDR2 are drawn from the germline V gene: SGHTA, FQGNSA. This sample is part of a study of blood T cell repertoires in COVID-19 (dated by TCRdb to 2020 to 2022). Regarding the research as a whole: Samples covering the acute and convalescent phases of COVID-19 were provided by collaborators in the United States, Italy and Spain. The prospective study material was composed of cDNA or gDNA derived from T cells, B-cell-depleted T cells, or PBMCs. Subjects who had been exposed to COVID-19, were actively infected with it, or had recovered from it provided the deeply sampled blood TCRbeta repertoires that made up the dataset. The repertoires were released in a freely available public database intended as a resource for research on the immune response to SARS-CoV-2. The samples were drawn from two sources: the first 160 participants of the ongoing ImmuneRACE study, and 1,200 or so subjects contributed by 6 global collaborators. The sample metadata nearly always contained a de-identified subject ID, COVID-19 status, age in years and sex. Where available, HLA class I and class II types were obtained from metadata supplied by the sample provider rather than from assay-based typing.

General study outcomes and caveats: Clinical and demographic metadata were provided uncurated, with the amount varying by source and participant.

Whole blood was collected in K2EDTA tubes by collaborating institutions according to the institutions' own protocols. For TCRbeta analysis, collaborators shipped samples in one of three forms: frozen whole blood, isolated PBMCs, or DNA extracted from either of those sample types. Recombination joined TRBV7-2 with TRBJ2-2, and TRBD2 aligns with 7 junction nucleotides. The sequence came from a woman in her thirties or forties with acute or convalescent COVID-19. Sequenced material: peripheral blood. The CDR3 has the sequence CASSLVGGGGSGGRELFF. In nucleotides, the sequence is TGTGCCAGCAGCTTAGTAGGCGGGGGTGGATCCGGTGGTAGGGAGCTGTTTTTT.